This T cell receptor beta chain was identified in a study of blood T cell repertoires in COVID-19. Whole-study context: T cells, B-cell-depleted T cells, or PBMCs supplied cDNA or gDNA.

The V end was cut by 4 bases, the J end by 6 bases, with 13 bases between. The CDR3 contains 13 residues. Per the germline V gene, CDR1 is SGHKS and CDR2 is YYEKEE (reference sequence). Assay used: immunoSEQ multiplex PCR; TCRdb lists only in-frame clones, some missing. The sample has a few hundred thousand clones; around 84% are singletons. The source is a man aged 55 to 70 with acute or convalescent COVID-19. Sequenced material: peripheral blood. The chain recombines TRBV5-5 with TRBJ1-1; possible D gene TRBD1, 6 bases. CDR3 DNA: TGTGCCAGCAGCCCCGTATGGGGGCCTGAAGCTTTCTTT. This sequence encodes CASSPVWGPEAFF.